These T cell receptor beta chains were read from a single sample in a study of T cell responses to AZD1222 COVID-19 vaccine. Clones were sequenced by immunoSEQ multiplex PCR, and TCRdb holds only the in-frame ones, with some missing. Here the sample spans 100,000 to 150,000 clones, about 89% being singletons. The material was peripheral blood, obtained on day 0 of AZD1222 vaccination. The receptors stem from an adult in good health. Each CDR3 is given with its conserved first and last residue. The D gene is left open where the match is weak. The size of a clone is reported for some rows only, either as once, few or many, or as a class for expanded clones.

j_gene,len,d_gene,v_gene,abundance,CDR3nt,CDR3aa
TRBJ1-1,12,TRBD1,TRBV20-1,once,TGCAGTGCTAGTGCAGGGGGGACTGAAGCTTTCTTT,CSASAGGTEAFF
TRBJ1-1,14,.,TRBV11-1,.,TGTGCCAGCAGCTTCTCACAGGGGAACACTGAAGCTTTCTTT,CASSFSQGNTEAFF
TRBJ2-5,14,.,TRBV5-1,.,TGCGCCAGCAGCTCTCAAACAGCCCAAGAGACCCAGTACTTC,CASSSQTAQETQYF
TRBJ2-3,17,TRBD2,TRBV5-4,.,TGTGCCAGCAGCCCCTGGGGACTAGCGGGGAGCACAGATACGCAGTATTTT,CASSPWGLAGSTDTQYF
TRBJ1-2,14,.,TRBV27,.,TGTGCCAGCAGTTCGTCGCGATTGCGTTATGGCTACACCTTC,CASSSSRLRYGYTF
TRBJ2-7,15,TRBD1,TRBV6-2/TRBV6-3,.,TGTGCCAGCAGTATCAATCCTAGGACAGGGTTCGAGCAGTACTTC,CASSINPRTGFEQYF
TRBJ1-6,14,.,TRBV13,once,TGTGCCAGCACCGAAAGGGGTTATAATTCACCCCTCCACTTT,CASTERGYNSPLHF
TRBJ1-1,14,.,TRBV7-8,.,TGTGCCAGCAGCCGACAGGAGACCGAGACTGAAGCTTTCTTT,CASSRQETETEAFF
TRBJ1-6,15,TRBD1,TRBV7-9,.,TGTGCCAGCAGCCACTCGGGACAGGGGAATTCACCCCTCCACTTT,CASSHSGQGNSPLHF
TRBJ2-7,13,TRBD1,TRBV10-3,.,TGTGCCATCAGTTACACGACAGGGAACGAGCAGTACTTC,CAISYTTGNEQYF
TRBJ2-6,14,.,TRBV25-1,once,TGTGCCAGCGGGGGTTTTGACGGGGCCAACGTCCTGACTTTC,CASGGFDGANVLTF
TRBJ2-2,18,TRBD1,TRBV4-2,.,TGTGCCAGCAGCCAAGAGGGGACAGGGCCTTTTAACACCGGGGAGCTGTTTTTT,CASSQEGTGPFNTGELFF
TRBJ2-1,14,.,TRBV7-8,once,TGTGCCAGCAGCTTAATGATAGCGGCTAATGAGCAGTTCTTC,CASSLMIAANEQFF
TRBJ1-6,14,.,TRBV5-1,once,TGCGCCAGCAGCTTGGCAGGGTATGGATCACCCCTCCACTTT,CASSLAGYGSPLHF
TRBJ1-1,14,.,TRBV27,.,TGTGCCAGCAGTTTATCGGGAGACGCGACTGAAGCTTTCTTT,CASSLSGDATEAFF
TRBJ2-1,13,.,TRBV6-5,.,TGTGCCAGCAAGCCAGGGGAGTACAATGAGCAGTTCTTC,CASKPGEYNEQFF
TRBJ1-1,14,.,TRBV28,once,TGTGCCAGCAGTTTATTGGGGTGGGGCACTGAAGCTTTCTTT,CASSLLGWGTEAFF
TRBJ2-7,12,.,TRBV5-5,.,TGTGCCAGCAGCCTTACAGTCTACGAGCAGTACTTC,CASSLTVYEQYF
TRBJ2-7,14,.,TRBV18,.,TGTGCCAGCTCACGTGGGGCCAGAAACTACGAGCAGTACTTC,CASSRGARNYEQYF